This TCR beta chain was obtained from a study of cytomegalovirus exposure and HLA in healthy donors. The CDR3 is made up of 15 amino acids. In germline, CDR1 is SGHTA, CDR2 FQGNSA. Researchers ran the PCR with 60 Vbeta and 13 Jbeta primers. The repertoire was sequenced with immunoSEQ multiplex PCR; TCRdb's copy has only in-frame clones and lacks some. Here the sample spans approximately 130,000 clones, approximately 80% being singletons. Study-level points and caveats: The HLA-A and HLA-B alleles of most subjects were reportedly predicted accurately from TCR beta sequences.

When sampled, the donors appeared nominally healthy, though they likely had unrecorded immune exposures. As for this clone: What it binds is unknown. A junction boundary mismatches the germline segment, possibly from a read error.

The clonotype originates from a woman between 18 and 29 years old in good health and CMV-seronegative. V and J are TRBV7-2 and TRBJ2-1, with 8 positions matching TRBD2. The material sequenced was PBMCs. CDR3 loop: CASSLGTRGGYEQFF. CDR3 DNA sequence: TGTGCCAGCAGTTTAGGGACTAGGGGGGGTTATGAGCAGTTCTTC.